The clone carrying this TCR beta chain was seen a few times. This entry belongs to a study of blood T cell repertoires in COVID-19. As for the study in general: Samples came from the United States, Italy and Spain, spanning acute and convalescent COVID-19. T cells, B-cell-depleted T cells, or PBMCs supplied cDNA or gDNA.

This CDR3 has 17 amino acids. The ends lost 2 bases at V and 1 base at J; junction bases unmatched: 7. Germline CDR1 and CDR2: SGHVS and FQNEAQ. Methods used by the authors: Amplification of reference gene primers was used by the study to estimate nucleated cell counts. The protocol was immunoSEQ multiplex PCR, while the TCRdb copy is restricted to in-frame clones and leaves out a portion. The V and J calls and clone size come from that table; D and trimming were worked out from the DNA. The sample includes about 37,000 clones, about 91% of them seen just once. Sequencing was performed on peripheral blood. This TCR was recovered from a woman under 40 in a cohort sampled during active COVID-19. The chain couples TRBV7-8 to TRBJ2-3, with 9 positions matching TRBD2. CDR3 protein: CASSLRREGLGTDTQYF. The CDR3 bases are TGTGCCAGCAGCTTACGGCGGGAGGGCCTGGGCACAGATACGCAGTATTTT. The variable domain in full, completed from reference TRBV7-8 and TRBJ2-3, reads GAGVSQSPRYKVAKRGQDVALRCDPISGHVSLFWYQQALGQGPEFLTYFQNEAQLDKSGLPSDRFFAERPEGSVSTLKIQRTQQEDSAVYLCASSLRREGLGTDTQYFGPGTRLTVL.